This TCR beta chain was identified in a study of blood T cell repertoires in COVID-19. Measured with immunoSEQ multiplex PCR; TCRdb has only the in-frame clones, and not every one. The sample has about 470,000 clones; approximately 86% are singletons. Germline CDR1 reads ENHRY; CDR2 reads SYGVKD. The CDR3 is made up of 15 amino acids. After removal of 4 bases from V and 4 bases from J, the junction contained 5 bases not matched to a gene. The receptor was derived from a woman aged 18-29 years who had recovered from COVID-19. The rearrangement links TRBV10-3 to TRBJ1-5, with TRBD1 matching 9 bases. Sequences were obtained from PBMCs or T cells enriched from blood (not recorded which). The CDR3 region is CAISATGGDNQPQHF. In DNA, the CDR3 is TGTGCCATCAGTGCGACAGGGGGGGATAATCAGCCCCAGCATTTT.